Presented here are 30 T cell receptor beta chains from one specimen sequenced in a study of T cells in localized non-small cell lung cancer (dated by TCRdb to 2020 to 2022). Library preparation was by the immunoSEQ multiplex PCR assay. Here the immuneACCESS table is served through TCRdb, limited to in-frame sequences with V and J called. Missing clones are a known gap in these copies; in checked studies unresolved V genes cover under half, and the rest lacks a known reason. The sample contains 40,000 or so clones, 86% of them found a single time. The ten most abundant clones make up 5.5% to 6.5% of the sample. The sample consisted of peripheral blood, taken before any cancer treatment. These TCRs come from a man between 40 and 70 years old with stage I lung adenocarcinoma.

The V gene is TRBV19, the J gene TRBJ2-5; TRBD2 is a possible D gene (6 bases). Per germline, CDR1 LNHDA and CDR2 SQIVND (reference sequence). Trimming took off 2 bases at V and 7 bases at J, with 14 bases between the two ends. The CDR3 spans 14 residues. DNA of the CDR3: TGTGCCAGTAGTATATCTAGCGAGCTTGGGACCCAGTACTTC. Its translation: CASSISSELGTQYF.

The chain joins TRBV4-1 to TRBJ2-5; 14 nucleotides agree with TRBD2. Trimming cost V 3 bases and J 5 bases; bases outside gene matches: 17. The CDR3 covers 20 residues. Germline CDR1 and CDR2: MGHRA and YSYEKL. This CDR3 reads CASSHTTGLAGGRFYETQYF. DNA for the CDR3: TGCGCCAGCAGCCACACGACCGGACTAGCGGGAGGCCGTTTCTATGAGACCCAGTACTTC.

The CDR3 loop reads CASSIDSALAGTVGTDTQYF. CDR3 bases: TGTGCCAGTAGTATAGATTCGGCCCTAGCGGGAACGGTCGGCACAGATACGCAGTATTTT. The V call is TRBV19, the J call TRBJ2-3, with 9 positions matching TRBD2. There are 20 residues in the CDR3. V lost 0 bases, J lost 1 base, and 14 bases stayed unmatched. Germline assignment: CDR1 LNHDA and CDR2 SQIVND (reference sequence).

The CDR3 sequence: CASSRQVSNTEAFF. Here the CDR3 DNA reads TGTGCCAGCAGCCGACAGGTATCTAACACTGAAGCTTTCTTT. The chain has TRBV11-1 and TRBJ1-1, with D maybe TRBD1 (6 bases). CDR3 size: 14 residues. V lost 5 bases and J lost 2, with 12 bases in between. The germline CDR1 and CDR2 sequences are SGHAT and FQDESV (reference sequence).

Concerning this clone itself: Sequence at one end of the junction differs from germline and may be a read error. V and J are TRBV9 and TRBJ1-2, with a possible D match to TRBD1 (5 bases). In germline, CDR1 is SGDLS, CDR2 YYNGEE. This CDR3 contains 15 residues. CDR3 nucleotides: TGTGCCAGCAGCGTAGCCGCGGGGCAGTTCTATGACTACACCTTC. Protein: CASSVAAGQFYDYTF.

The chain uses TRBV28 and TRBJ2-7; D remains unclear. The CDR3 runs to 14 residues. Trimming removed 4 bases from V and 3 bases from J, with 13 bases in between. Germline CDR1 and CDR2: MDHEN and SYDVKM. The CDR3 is CASSSPRRNYEQYF. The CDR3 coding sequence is TGTGCCAGCAGTTCCCCCAGGCGGAACTACGAGCAGTACTTC.

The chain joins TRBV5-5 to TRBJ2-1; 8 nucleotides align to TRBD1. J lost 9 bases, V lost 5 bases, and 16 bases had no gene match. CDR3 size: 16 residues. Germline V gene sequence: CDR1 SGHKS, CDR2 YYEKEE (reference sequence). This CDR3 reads CASRYPPGQGDFEQFF. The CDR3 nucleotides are TGTGCCAGCAGGTATCCCCCAGGACAGGGCGATTTTGAGCAGTTCTTC.

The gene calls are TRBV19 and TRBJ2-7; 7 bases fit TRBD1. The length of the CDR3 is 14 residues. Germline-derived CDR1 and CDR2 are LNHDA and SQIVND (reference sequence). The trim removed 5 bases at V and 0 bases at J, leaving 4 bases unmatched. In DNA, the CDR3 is TGTGCCAGTAGTCAGGGACAGATCTCCTACGAGCAGTACTTC. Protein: CASSQGQISYEQYF.

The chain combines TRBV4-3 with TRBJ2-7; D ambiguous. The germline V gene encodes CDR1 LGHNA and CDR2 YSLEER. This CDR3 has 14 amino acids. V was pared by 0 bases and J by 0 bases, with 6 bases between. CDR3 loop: CASSQELGSYEQYF. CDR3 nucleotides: TGCGCCAGCAGCCAAGAACTCGGCTCCTACGAGCAGTACTTC.

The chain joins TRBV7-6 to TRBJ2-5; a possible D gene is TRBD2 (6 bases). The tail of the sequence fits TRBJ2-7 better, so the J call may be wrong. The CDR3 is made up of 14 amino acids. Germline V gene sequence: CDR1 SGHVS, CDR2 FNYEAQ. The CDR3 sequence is CASSGSRGRYEQYF. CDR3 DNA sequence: TGTGCCAGCAGCGGCTCTAGAGGGAGGTACGAGCAGTACTTC.

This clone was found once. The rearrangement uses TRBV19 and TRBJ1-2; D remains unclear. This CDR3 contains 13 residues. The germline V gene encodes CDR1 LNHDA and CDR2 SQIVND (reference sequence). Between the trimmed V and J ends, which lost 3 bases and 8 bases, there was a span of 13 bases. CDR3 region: CASSMAGSVGYTF. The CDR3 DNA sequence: TGTGCCAGTAGTATGGCAGGCTCAGTCGGCTACACCTTC.

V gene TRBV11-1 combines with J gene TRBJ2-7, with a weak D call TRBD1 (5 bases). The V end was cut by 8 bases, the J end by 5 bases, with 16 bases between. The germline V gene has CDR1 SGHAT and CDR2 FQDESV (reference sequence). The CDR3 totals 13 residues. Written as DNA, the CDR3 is TGTGCCAGCGCCCAAGGCAGGGTTAACGAGCAGTACTTC. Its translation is CASAQGRVNEQYF. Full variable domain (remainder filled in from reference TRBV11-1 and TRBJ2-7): EAEVAQSPRYKITEKSQAVAFWCDPISGHATLYWYRQILGQGPELLVQFQDESVVDDSQLPKDRFSAERLKGVDSTLKIQPAELGDSAMYLCASAQGRVNEQYFGPGTRLTVT.

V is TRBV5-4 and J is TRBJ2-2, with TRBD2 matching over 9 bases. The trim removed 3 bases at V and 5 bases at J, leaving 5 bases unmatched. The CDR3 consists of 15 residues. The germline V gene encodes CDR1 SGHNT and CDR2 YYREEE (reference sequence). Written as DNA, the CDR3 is TGTGCCAGCAGCTGGGGACTAGCCGGGACCGGGGAGCTGTTTTTT. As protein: CASSWGLAGTGELFF.

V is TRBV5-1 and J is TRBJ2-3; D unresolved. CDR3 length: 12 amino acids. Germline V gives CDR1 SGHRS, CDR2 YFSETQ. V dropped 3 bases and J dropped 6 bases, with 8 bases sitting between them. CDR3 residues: CASSYPGDTQYF. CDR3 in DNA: TGCGCCAGCAGCTACCCAGGCGATACGCAGTATTTT. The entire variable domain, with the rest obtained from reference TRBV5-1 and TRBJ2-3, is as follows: KAGVTQTPRYLIKTRGQQVTLSCSPISGHRSVSWYQQTPGQGLQFLFEYFSETQRNKGNFPGRFSGRQFSNSRSEMNVSTLELGDSALYLCASSYPGDTQYFGPGTRLTVL.

CDR3 residues: CASSQVLAGAYNEQFF. The DNA for the CDR3 is TGCGCCAGCAGCCAAGTACTAGCGGGGGCATACAATGAGCAGTTCTTC. The rearrangement links TRBV4-1 to TRBJ2-1, with 11 bases that match TRBD2. CDR1 and CDR2 from the germline V gene are MGHRA and YSYEKL. This CDR3 spans 16 amino acids. Unmatched junction bases numbered 3, after V lost 1 base and J lost 4 bases.

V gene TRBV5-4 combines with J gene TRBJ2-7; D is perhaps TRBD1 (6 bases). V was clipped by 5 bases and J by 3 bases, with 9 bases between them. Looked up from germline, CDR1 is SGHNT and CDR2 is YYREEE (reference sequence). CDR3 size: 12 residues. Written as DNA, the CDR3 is TGTGCCAGCAGTACGGACAGCTACGAGCAGTACTTC. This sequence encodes CASSTDSYEQYF.

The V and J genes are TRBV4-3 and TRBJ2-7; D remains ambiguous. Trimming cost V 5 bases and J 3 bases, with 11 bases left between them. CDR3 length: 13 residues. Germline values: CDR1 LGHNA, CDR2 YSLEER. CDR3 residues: CASSTKTGYEQYF. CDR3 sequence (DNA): TGCGCCAGCAGCACCAAGACGGGCTACGAGCAGTACTTC.

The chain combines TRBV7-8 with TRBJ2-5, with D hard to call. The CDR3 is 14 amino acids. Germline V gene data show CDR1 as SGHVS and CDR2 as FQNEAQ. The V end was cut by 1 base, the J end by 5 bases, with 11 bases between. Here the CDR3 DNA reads TGTGCCAGCAGCTTAGATCCAGGTTACGAGACCCAGTACTTC. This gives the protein CASSLDPGYETQYF.

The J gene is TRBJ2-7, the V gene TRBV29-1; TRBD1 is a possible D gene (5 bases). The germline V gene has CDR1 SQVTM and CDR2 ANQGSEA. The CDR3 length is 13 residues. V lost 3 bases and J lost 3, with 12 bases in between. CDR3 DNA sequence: TGCAGCGTTGACGGCAGGGATGGCTACGAGCAGTACTTC. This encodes CSVDGRDGYEQYF.

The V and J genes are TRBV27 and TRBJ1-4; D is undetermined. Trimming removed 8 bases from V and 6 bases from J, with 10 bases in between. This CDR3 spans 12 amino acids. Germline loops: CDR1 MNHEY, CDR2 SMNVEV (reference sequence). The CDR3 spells CASGRVDEKLFF. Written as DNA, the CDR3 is TGTGCCAGCGGTAGGGTGGATGAAAAACTGTTTTTT.

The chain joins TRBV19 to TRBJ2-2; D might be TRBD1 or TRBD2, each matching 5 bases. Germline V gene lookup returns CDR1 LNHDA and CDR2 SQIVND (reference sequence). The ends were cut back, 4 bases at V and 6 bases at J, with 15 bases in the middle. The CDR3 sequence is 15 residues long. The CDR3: CASSTGPRVAGELFF. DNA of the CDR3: TGTGCCAGTAGTACGGGGCCGAGGGTGGCCGGGGAGCTGTTTTTT.

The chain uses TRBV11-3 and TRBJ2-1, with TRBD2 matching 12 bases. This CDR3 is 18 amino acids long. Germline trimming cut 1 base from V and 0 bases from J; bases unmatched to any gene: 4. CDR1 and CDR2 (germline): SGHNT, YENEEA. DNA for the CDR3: TGTGCCAGCAGCTTAGGGGGACTAGCGGGCAGCTCCTACAATGAGCAGTTCTTC. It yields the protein CASSLGGLAGSSYNEQFF.

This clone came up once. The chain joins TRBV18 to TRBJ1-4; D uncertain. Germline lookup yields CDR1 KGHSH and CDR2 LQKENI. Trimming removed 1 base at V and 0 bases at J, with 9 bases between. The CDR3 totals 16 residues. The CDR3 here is CASSPRLRTTNEKLFF. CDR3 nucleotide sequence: TGTGCCAGCTCACCACGGTTACGAACAACTAATGAAAAACTGTTTTTT.

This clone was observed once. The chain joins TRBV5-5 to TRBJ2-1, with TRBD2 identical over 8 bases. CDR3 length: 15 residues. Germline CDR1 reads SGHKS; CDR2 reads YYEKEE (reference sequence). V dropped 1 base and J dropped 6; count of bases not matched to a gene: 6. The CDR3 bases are TGTGCCAGCAGCTTGCTTTGGACTAGCTCCAATGAGCAGTTCTTC. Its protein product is CASSLLWTSSNEQFF.

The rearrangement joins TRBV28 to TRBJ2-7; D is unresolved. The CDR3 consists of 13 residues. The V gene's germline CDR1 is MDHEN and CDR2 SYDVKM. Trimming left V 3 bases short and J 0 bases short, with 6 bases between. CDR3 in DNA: TGTGCCAGCAGTTTTGGCAGCTCCTACGAGCAGTACTTC. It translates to CASSFGSSYEQYF.

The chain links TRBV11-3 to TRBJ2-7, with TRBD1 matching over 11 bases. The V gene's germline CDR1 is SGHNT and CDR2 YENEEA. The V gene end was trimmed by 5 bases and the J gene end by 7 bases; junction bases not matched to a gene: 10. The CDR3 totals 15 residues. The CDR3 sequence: CASSPGQGVSGEQYF. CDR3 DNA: TGTGCCAGCAGCCCGGGACAGGGGGTATCAGGGGAGCAGTACTTC. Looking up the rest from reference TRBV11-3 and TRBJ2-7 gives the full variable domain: EAGVVQSPRYKIIEKKQPVAFWCNPISGHNTLYWYLQNLGQGPELLIRYENEEAVDDSQLPKDRFSAERLKGVDSTLKIQPAELGDSAVYLCASSPGQGVSGEQYFGPGTRLTVT.

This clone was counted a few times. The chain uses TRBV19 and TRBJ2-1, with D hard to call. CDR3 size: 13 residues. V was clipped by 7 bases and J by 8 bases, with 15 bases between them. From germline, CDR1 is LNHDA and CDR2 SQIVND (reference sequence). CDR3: CASTAKGWHEQFF. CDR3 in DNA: TGTGCCAGTACCGCCAAGGGATGGCATGAGCAGTTCTTC.

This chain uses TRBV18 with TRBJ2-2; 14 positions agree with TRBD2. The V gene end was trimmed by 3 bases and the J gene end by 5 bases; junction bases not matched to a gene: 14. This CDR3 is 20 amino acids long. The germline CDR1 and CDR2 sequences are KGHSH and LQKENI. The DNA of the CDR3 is TGTGCCAGCTCACCGTCACTCGGGACTAGCGGGAGCTCAGGGACCGGGGAGCTGTTTTTT. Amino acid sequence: CASSPSLGTSGSSGTGELFF.

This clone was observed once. Written as DNA, the CDR3 is TGCGCCAGCAGCTTTGGGGGACAGGGAGCTTCCGAGCAGTACTTC. As protein: CASSFGGQGASEQYF. The V gene is TRBV5-1, the J gene TRBJ2-7, with 9 positions matching TRBD1. This CDR3 contains 15 residues. With V trimmed by 2 bases and J by 6 bases, 9 bases remained unmatched. The germline CDR1 and CDR2 sequences are SGHRS and YFSETQ.

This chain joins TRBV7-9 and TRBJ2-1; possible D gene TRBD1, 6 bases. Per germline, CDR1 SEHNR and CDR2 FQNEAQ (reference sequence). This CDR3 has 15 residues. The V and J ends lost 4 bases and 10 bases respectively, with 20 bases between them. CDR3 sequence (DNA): TGTGCCAGCAGCTCTCTGGACAGCGCCGGTATGGAGCAGTTCTTC. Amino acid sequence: CASSSLDSAGMEQFF.